These 26 T cell receptor beta chains were all obtained from the same sample, sequenced in a study of T cells in Graves' hyperthyroidism and ophthalmopathy. Researchers took RNA transcripts and amplified the TCR beta CDR3 regions from them. The TCR CDR3 first-round RT-PCR relied on the HTBI primer set. From the multiplex PCR reads, TCRdb called clonotypes with MiXCR, one entry per CDR3 protein. The profile shows about 500,000 distinct CDR3 sequences, 13% to 15% of them singletons. Specimen: blood. These receptors were obtained from a woman younger than 35 with Graves' hyperthyroidism.

The table lists this clonotype with many counts. The chain is built from TRBV30 and TRBJ1-5, with D hard to call. V dropped 0 bases and J dropped 1 base, with 4 bases sitting between them. The CDR3 consists of 13 residues. Germline-derived CDR1 and CDR2 are GTSNPN and SVGIG (reference sequence). The CDR3 DNA sequence: TGTGCCTGGAGTGTACAAAGCAATCAGCCCCAGCATTTT. It translates to CAWSVQSNQPQHF.

This clonotype was seen many times. The genes are TRBV12-3 or TRBV12-4 and TRBJ1-5; weak D call: TRBD1 (6 bases). This CDR3 is 15 amino acids long. Trimming stripped 2 bases from V and 3 bases from J, with 11 bases between. This CDR3 is CASSLWRGDNQPQHF. The CDR3 DNA reads TGTGCCAGCAGTTTATGGAGGGGGGACAATCAGCCCCAGCATTTT.

Worth noting for this clonotype: One base away lies a much larger clone, so this may be a sequencing read error. The chain links TRBV27 to TRBJ2-7; TRBD2 agrees at 10 bases. Germline V gene sequence: CDR1 MNHEY, CDR2 SMNVEV (reference sequence). The CDR3 is 15 residues long. CDR3 sequence (DNA): TGTGCCAGCGGTTTATTAGCGGGAGGCCTCTACGAGCAGTACTTC. It is translated as CASGLLAGGLYEQYF.

The V gene is TRBV9, the J gene TRBJ1-5, with a possible D match to TRBD1 (6 bases). The CDR3 runs 14 residues. Germline V gene data show CDR1 as SGDLS and CDR2 as YYNGEE. Trimming left V 3 bases short and J 3 bases short, with 10 bases between. The CDR3 spells CASSETGANQPQHF. In DNA, the CDR3 is TGTGCCAGCAGCGAGACAGGCGCCAATCAGCCCCAGCATTTT. Complete variable domain (other parts from reference TRBV9 and TRBJ1-5): DSGVTQTPKHLITATGQRVTLRCSPRSGDLSVYWYQQSLDQGLQFLIQYYNGEERAKGNILERFSAQQFPDLHSELNLSSLELGDSALYFCASSETGANQPQHFGDGTRLSIL.

The sample holds many counts of this clonotype. This chain uses TRBV6-5 with TRBJ1-3; D gene uncertain. The length of the CDR3 is 15 residues. The V gene's germline CDR1 is MNHEY and CDR2 SVGAGI. V gave up 0 bases and J gave up 3 bases, with 9 bases separating them. This CDR3 is CASSYSWRDGNTIYF. The CDR3 DNA is TGTGCCAGCAGTTACTCGTGGAGGGATGGAAACACCATATATTTT.

The chain is built from TRBV9 and TRBJ2-1; 14 bases are shared with TRBD2. Germline V lookup: CDR1 SGDLS, CDR2 YYNGEE. V was clipped by 2 bases and J by 7 bases; unmatched bases: 8. The CDR3 sequence is 17 residues long. The CDR3 loop reads CASSVGLAGGPGNEQFF. Written as DNA, the CDR3 is TGTGCCAGCAGCGTTGGACTAGCGGGAGGCCCAGGGAATGAGCAGTTCTTC.

In this sample, this clonotype turned up many times. V gene TRBV29-1 combines with J gene TRBJ1-2; TRBD1 is a possible D gene (6 bases). With 6 bases removed from V and 3 bases from J, the gap between germline ends came to 11 bases. Germline CDR1 reads SQVTM; CDR2 reads ANQGSEA. The CDR3 is made up of 12 amino acids. The CDR3 sequence: CSVTRGDYGYTF. CDR3 sequence (DNA): TGCAGCGTAACCAGGGGAGACTATGGCTACACCTTC.

The rearrangement links TRBV24-1 to TRBJ2-1; 9 bases are a match to TRBD2. Germline CDR1 reads KGHDR; CDR2 reads SFDVKD. This CDR3 is built from 13 residues. The V and J ends lost 11 bases and 5 bases, in that order; junction bases with no gene match: 6. CDR3 amino acids: CAIGGLADNEQFF. The DNA of the CDR3 is TGTGCCATAGGGGGACTAGCTGACAATGAGCAGTTCTTC.

The sample holds many counts of this clonotype. The rearrangement joins TRBV10-3 to TRBJ1-6, with 9 nucleotides matching TRBD1. Trimming took 8 bases from V and 10 from J; bases not matched to a gene: 9. The CDR3 totals 14 residues. Germline lookup yields CDR1 ENHRY and CDR2 SYGVKD. CDR3 in DNA: TGTGCCATCCGGGCGGGACAGGGTTACTCACCCCTCCACTTT. Protein sequence: CAIRAGQGYSPLHF.

This clonotype has just a few counts. The chain recombines TRBV19 with TRBJ2-7, with a possible D match to TRBD2 (5 bases). Germline assignment: CDR1 LNHDA and CDR2 SQIVND (reference sequence). This CDR3 has 13 amino acids. V was shortened by 3 bases and J by 1 base, with 7 bases between the two germline ends. DNA of the CDR3: TGTGCCAGTAGTATGACGGGATCCTACGAGCAGTACGTC. It codes for CASSMTGSYEQYV.

This clonotype was recorded many times. The chain employs TRBV5-1 and TRBJ2-4, with 7 nucleotides matching TRBD2. The germline CDR1 and CDR2 sequences are SGHRS and YFSETQ. V lost 0 bases to trimming and J lost 7 bases; unmatched junction nucleotides: 1. The CDR3 has 13 residues. The CDR3 region is CASSLETSNIQYF. The CDR3 DNA follows: TGCGCCAGCAGCTTGGAGACTAGCAACATTCAGTACTTC.

J is TRBJ2-5 and V is TRBV27, with a tentative D call TRBD2 (7 bases). Germline values: CDR1 MNHEY, CDR2 SMNVEV (reference sequence). The ends were cut back, 6 bases at V and 5 bases at J, with 16 bases in the middle. This CDR3 has 14 residues. CDR3 amino acids: CASRRLGGGETQYF. Here the CDR3 DNA reads TGTGCCAGCAGGCGACTAGGGGGGGGCGAGACCCAGTACTTC.

This clonotype was seen a handful of times. V gene TRBV5-6 combines with J gene TRBJ2-1, with 7 nucleotides matching TRBD2. Germline V gene data show CDR1 as SGHDT and CDR2 as YYEEEE. CDR3 length: 14 residues. V lost 4 bases, J lost 9 bases, and 10 bases stayed unmatched. The chain's CDR3 is CASSVGTTNSEQFF. The DNA of the CDR3 is TGTGCCAGCAGCGTCGGGACTACCAACAGTGAGCAGTTCTTC.

Many counts were recorded for this clonotype. The chain combines TRBV11-2 with TRBJ2-1, with TRBD2 identical over 8 bases. The germline gives CDR1 SGHAT, CDR2 FQNNGV. Unmatched junction bases numbered 6, after V lost 3 bases and J lost 8 bases. The CDR3 is 14 amino acids. CDR3 residues: CASSLSGRRDEQFF. CDR3 in DNA: TGTGCCAGCAGCTTGAGCGGGAGACGGGATGAGCAGTTCTTC.

In its sample, this clonotype was seen many times. In nucleotides, the CDR3 is TGTGCCATCCCTGGACAGGGGGCAGTCGATGAGCAGTTCTTC. This encodes CAIPGQGAVDEQFF. This sequence joins TRBV7-9 and TRBJ2-1; TRBD1 matches at 11 bases. In germline, CDR1 is SEHNR, CDR2 FQNEAQ (reference sequence). CDR3 length: 14 amino acids. The V segment lost 10 bases and the J segment 8 bases; nucleotides outside the gene matches: 10.

The chain joins TRBV20-1 to TRBJ2-1, with 10 nucleotides matching TRBD2. The CDR3 contains 18 residues. Germline V gives CDR1 DFQATT, CDR2 SNEGSKA (reference sequence). J lost 5 bases, V lost 1 base, and 14 bases had no gene match. CDR3 amino acids: CSARVWLAGAMGHNEQFF. The CDR3 DNA sequence: TGCAGTGCTAGAGTTTGGCTAGCGGGAGCTATGGGACACAATGAGCAGTTCTTC.

This clonotype was counted ten times or more. J is TRBJ2-5 and V is TRBV29-1, with D possibly matching TRBD2 (6 bases). CDR1 is SQVTM, CDR2 ANQGSEA, per germline. The V and J ends lost 7 bases and 4 bases respectively, with 10 bases between them. The CDR3 runs 11 residues. The CDR3 sequence: CSGRESETQYF. The CDR3 DNA is TGCAGCGGGAGGGAATCAGAGACCCAGTACTTC.

This rearrangement joins TRBV6-1 to TRBJ2-1, with D uncertain. Trimming took off 5 bases at V and 0 bases at J, with 11 bases between the two ends. The CDR3 has 15 residues. Germline V lookup: CDR1 MNHNS, CDR2 SASEGT. The CDR3 is CASSTQFDSYNEQFF. The CDR3, as DNA: TGTGCCAGCAGTACCCAGTTTGACTCCTACAATGAGCAGTTCTTC.

The rearrangement links TRBV10-3 to TRBJ2-3, with 15 bases that match TRBD2. V gave up 8 bases and J gave up 6 bases; unmatched junction bases: 12. The CDR3 loop spans 17 amino acids. Germline assignment: CDR1 ENHRY and CDR2 SYGVKD. This CDR3 reads CAILPGLAGGRSDTQYF. CDR3 in DNA: TGTGCCATCCTTCCGGGACTAGCGGGAGGCCGCTCGGATACGCAGTATTTT.

This clonotype was counted between two and nine times. Here the CDR3 reads CATSRDRGTGSTDTQYF. The CDR3 DNA reads as TGTGCCACCAGCAGAGATCGTGGGACAGGGAGCACAGATACGCAGTATTTT. V and J are TRBV15 and TRBJ2-3; the match to TRBD1 covers 9 bases. Germline trimming cut 0 bases from V and 0 bases from J; bases unmatched to any gene: 4. This CDR3 is 17 amino acids long. CDR1 and CDR2 from the germline V gene are LNHNV and YYDKDF (reference sequence).

In regard to this clonotype: This may stem from a read error, because a much larger clone lies one nucleotide away. The chain has TRBV15 and TRBJ1-2; possible D gene TRBD1, 6 bases. This CDR3 spans 17 amino acids. V lost 6 bases to trimming and J lost 8 bases, with 28 bases between them. Germline CDR1 and CDR2: LNHNV and YYDKDF (reference sequence). The CDR3 nucleotides are TGTGCCACCAGGAAGGCCGGGACATGGGGCGCGCTAGGAGGCTACACCTTC. Translating it yields CATRKAGTWGALGGYTF.

This clonotype was detected a few times. The chain links TRBV20-1 to TRBJ2-1, with D possibly TRBD1 on 6 matching bases. V lost 8 bases and J lost 5, with 10 bases in between. The CDR3 consists of 11 residues. CDR1 and CDR2 (germline): DFQATT, SNEGSKA (reference sequence). The CDR3 here is CSRGQNNEQFF. The CDR3 DNA is TGCAGTCGGGGACAAAACAATGAGCAGTTCTTC.

This clonotype appeared many times. This rearrangement joins TRBV24-1 to TRBJ2-7; D uncertain. This CDR3 is built from 13 residues. The V and J ends lost 4 bases and 0 bases respectively, with 6 bases between them. Germline CDR1 KGHDR, CDR2 SFDVKD. Written as DNA, the CDR3 is TGTGCCACCAGTGACTGGGCCTCCTACGAGCAGTACTTC. Translated: CATSDWASYEQYF.

The genes are TRBV27 and TRBJ1-3, with a possible D match to TRBD1 (5 bases). This CDR3 has 17 residues. V shed 4 bases and J shed 1 base, with 17 bases lying between them. The germline gives CDR1 MNHEY, CDR2 SMNVEV (reference sequence). The CDR3 sequence is CASSSALDRGSGNTIYF. Written as DNA, the CDR3 is TGTGCCAGCAGTTCCGCTCTCGACAGAGGGTCTGGAAACACCATATATTTT.

This clonotype was found many times. This chain joins TRBV30 and TRBJ1-2; D is unclear. CDR1 and CDR2 (germline): GTSNPN, SVGIG (reference sequence). The CDR3 extends over 12 amino acids. Trimming shortened V by 1 base and J by 2 bases, and 5 bases separated the two germline ends. CDR3 region: CAWSAQNYGYTF. DNA of the CDR3: TGTGCCTGGAGTGCTCAGAACTATGGCTACACCTTC.

The sample holds a few counts of this clonotype. The genes are TRBV18 and TRBJ2-7; D is tentatively TRBD1 or TRBD2 (5 bases each). Trimming cost V 4 bases and J 7 bases, with 17 bases left between them. Germline CDR1 KGHSH, CDR2 LQKENI. The CDR3 runs 14 residues. The CDR3 loop reads CASSQPGRSVEQYF. The CDR3 DNA reads TGTGCCAGCTCACAACCGGGACGGTCGGTGGAGCAGTACTTC.